These 3 T cell receptor beta chains came from one sample sequenced in a study of blood T cell repertoires in COVID-19. Profiling relied on immunoSEQ multiplex PCR, and the TCRdb table lists in-frame clones only, not all of them. The data hold 390,000 or so clones, with 70% to 90% observed a single time. Sequencing was carried out using peripheral blood. The receptors stem from a woman in her thirties with active or convalescent COVID-19.

V usage is TRBV3-1 (or the pseudogene TRBV3-2) and J usage is TRBJ2-3; 8 bases are a match to TRBD2. Looked up from germline, CDR1 is LGHDT and CDR2 is YNNKEL (reference sequence). The ends lost 5 bases at V and 3 bases at J; junction bases unmatched: 13. The CDR3 loop spans 17 amino acids. The CDR3 reads CASSYRTSGTRTDTQYF. Written as DNA, the CDR3 is TGTGCCAGCAGCTACCGGACCTCCGGGACTAGAACAGATACGCAGTATTTT.

V is TRBV10-3 and J is TRBJ2-7, with 8 bases that match TRBD1. Germline assignment: CDR1 ENHRY and CDR2 SYGVKD. Trimming took 2 bases from V and 1 from J; bases not matched to a gene: 7. The CDR3 has 16 residues. The CDR3 bases are TGTGCCATCAGTGAGGCGGGACAGGAACCATCCTACGAGCAGTACTTC. It encodes CAISEAGQEPSYEQYF.

The chain has TRBV3-1 (or the pseudogene TRBV3-2) and TRBJ1-2, with TRBD1 matching 8 bases. J was trimmed by 11 bases and V by 2 bases; bases with no gene match: 10. The CDR3 covers 14 residues. Germline CDR1 is LGHDT and CDR2 is YNNKEL (reference sequence). The CDR3 bases are TGTGCCAGCAGCCAATCAGACAGGGGCCCCCGTTACACCTTC. Protein product: CASSQSDRGPRYTF.